This T cell receptor (beta chain) was sequenced during a study of blood T cells in healthy people across ages. Combining a sample-barcoded 5' primer with a J-beta primer mix, a second PCR ran for roughly 7 to 12 cycles. In TCRdb, the 5' RACE reads were re-called with MiXCR into one record per CDR3 protein. Altogether roughly 500,000 distinct CDR3 sequences are present, 25% to 30% being singletons, with the ten largest covering around 18%. Looked up from germline, CDR1 is SGHNT and CDR2 is YENEEA. Trimming took off 1 base at V and 4 bases at J, with 16 bases between the two ends. This CDR3 region has 16 residues.

The sequence came from a woman in her seventies in good health. The sequencing input was blood. The gene calls are TRBV11-3 and TRBJ1-1; D ambiguous. DNA of the CDR3: TGTGCCAGCAGCTTAGTCCCGGGAACGGTGGGCACTGAAGCTTTCTTT. It is translated as CASSLVPGTVGTEAFF.